Each of the 20 T cell receptor beta chains below was sequenced from the same sample in a study of T cell responses to AZD1222 COVID-19 vaccine. The protocol was immunoSEQ multiplex PCR, while the TCRdb copy is restricted to in-frame clones and leaves out a portion. Of tens of thousands of clones in the sample, approximately 84% are singletons; the top ten hold 27%. Sequences were derived from peripheral blood, sampled on day 0 of AZD1222 vaccination. The origin of the receptors is an adult in good health.

V and J are TRBV28 and TRBJ2-7; no firm D call. The germline V gene encodes CDR1 MDHEN and CDR2 SYDVKM. Deletions cut 5 bases from V and 0 bases from J, with 14 bases between. The CDR3 contains 15 residues. CDR3: CASSKIGVSSYEQYF. For the CDR3, the DNA is TGTGCCAGCAGTAAGATCGGCGTCTCCTCCTACGAGCAGTACTTC.

V usage is TRBV5-6 and J usage is TRBJ1-2; no clear D gene. CDR1 is SGHDT and CDR2 is YYEEEE in the germline V gene. This CDR3 spans 15 amino acids. The V end lost 0 bases, the J end lost 8 bases, and 17 bases lay between the germline ends. The CDR3 DNA reads as TGTGCCAGCAGCTTGGATGGCTTACCGTTCTACGGCTACACCTTC. As protein: CASSLDGLPFYGYTF.

This clone was observed once. The V and J genes are TRBV28 and TRBJ2-1; D is possibly TRBD1 or TRBD2 (6 bases each). The CDR3 extends over 16 amino acids. Trimming cost V 8 bases and J 8 bases, with 25 bases left between them. The germline CDR1 and CDR2 sequences are MDHEN and SYDVKM. The CDR3 loop reads CASGSVSRGARHEQFF. DNA of the CDR3: TGTGCCAGCGGATCCGTAAGTAGGGGGGCGAGGCATGAGCAGTTCTTC. Full variable domain (remainder filled in from reference TRBV28 and TRBJ2-1): DVKVTQSSRYLVKRTGEKVFLECVQDMDHENMFWYRQDPGLGLRLIYFSYDVKMKEKGDIPEGYSVSREKKERFSLILESASTNQTSMYLCASGSVSRGARHEQFFGPGTRLTVL.

The V gene is TRBV6-5, the J gene TRBJ2-4; D assignment may be TRBD1 or TRBD2 (6 bases each). The CDR3 extends over 13 amino acids. Trimming cost V 10 bases and J 8 bases, with 18 bases left between them. Germline loops: CDR1 MNHEY, CDR2 SVGAGI. This CDR3 is CATNWGADDIQYF. CDR3 DNA sequence: TGTGCCACCAACTGGGGGGCGGATGACATTCAGTACTTC.

This CDR3 reads CASSLVSAGFPNEQFF. CDR3 coding DNA: TGTGCCAGCAGCTTAGTATCAGCGGGCTTCCCCAATGAGCAGTTCTTC. V usage is TRBV11-1 and J usage is TRBJ2-1; the D gene is possibly TRBD2 (6 bases). CDR3 length equals 16 residues. V was pared by 1 base and J by 6 bases, with 16 bases between. Germline V gene lookup returns CDR1 SGHAT and CDR2 FQDESV (reference sequence). The full variable domain, completed using reference TRBV11-1 and TRBJ2-1, is EAEVAQSPRYKITEKSQAVAFWCDPISGHATLYWYRQILGQGPELLVQFQDESVVDDSQLPKDRFSAERLKGVDSTLKIQPAELGDSAMYLCASSLVSAGFPNEQFFGPGTRLTVL.

This clone was seen only once. The chain uses TRBV5-1 and TRBJ2-5; 9 nucleotides match TRBD2. V was clipped by 7 bases and J by 5 bases; unmatched bases: 3. This CDR3 is 12 amino acids long. The germline V gene has CDR1 SGHRS and CDR2 YFSETQ. The CDR3 DNA reads TGCGCCAGCGGGACTAGCTTTGAGACCCAGTACTTC. Translating it yields CASGTSFETQYF.

This clone was observed a handful of times. J is TRBJ2-2 and V is TRBV6-6, with D possibly matching TRBD2 (5 bases). CDR1 is MNHNY and CDR2 is SVGAGI in the germline V gene (reference sequence). This CDR3 spans 14 amino acids. V lost 11 bases to trimming and J lost 2 bases, with 15 bases between them. The CDR3 region is CASSGGGNTGELFF. The CDR3 nucleotides read TGTGCCTCATCTGGCGGAGGAAACACCGGGGAGCTGTTTTTT.

The V and J genes are TRBV4-3 and TRBJ2-1, with 14 bases identical to TRBD2. V was pared by 1 base and J by 8 bases, with 1 base of the junction left unmatched. The CDR3 has 15 amino acids. Germline values: CDR1 LGHNA, CDR2 YSLEER. In DNA, the CDR3 is TGCGCCAGCAGCCAAGGGACTAGCGGGAGGTATGAGCAGTTCTTC. As protein: CASSQGTSGRYEQFF.

CDR3 in DNA: TGCGCCAGCAGCGCCCGGACAGGGTGGAGGACAGATACGCAGTATTTT. This sequence encodes CASSARTGWRTDTQYF. The J gene is TRBJ2-3, the V gene TRBV5-1; TRBD1 aligns across 8 bases. The germline gives CDR1 SGHRS, CDR2 YFSETQ. This CDR3 is 16 amino acids long. The V and J ends lost 4 bases and 3 bases, in that order; junction bases with no gene match: 10.

This chain joins TRBV5-6 and TRBJ1-6; no clear D. There are 14 residues in the CDR3. Deletions cut 4 bases from V and 5 bases from J, with 10 bases between. CDR1 and CDR2 from the germline V gene are SGHDT and YYEEEE. CDR3 in amino acids: CASSHKSNNSPLHF. Written as DNA, the CDR3 is TGTGCCAGCAGCCACAAGAGCAATAATTCACCCCTCCACTTT.

By share, this clone counts as large. The chain uses TRBV19 and TRBJ2-7; no clear D gene. Trimming stripped 8 bases from V and 0 bases from J, with 5 bases between. The V gene's germline CDR1 is LNHDA and CDR2 SQIVND (reference sequence). The CDR3 sequence is 11 residues long. In DNA, the CDR3 is TGTGCCAGTCCTCTCTCCTACGAGCAGTACTTC. This gives the protein CASPLSYEQYF.

This rearrangement joins TRBV19 to TRBJ2-7; 14 bases match TRBD2. The CDR3 spans 16 residues. CDR1 and CDR2 (germline): LNHDA, SQIVND (reference sequence). Trimming removed 6 bases from V and 0 bases from J; junction bases left unmatched: 4. The CDR3 spells CASRAGTSGSSYEQYF. DNA of the CDR3: TGTGCCAGTAGGGCAGGGACTAGCGGGAGCTCCTACGAGCAGTACTTC.

V usage is TRBV28 and J usage is TRBJ2-4; D may be TRBD2 (5 bases). CDR3 size: 14 residues. CDR1 and CDR2 (germline): MDHEN, SYDVKM. V was clipped by 6 bases and J by 4 bases, with 13 bases between them. The CDR3 here is CASSPRGTKNIQYF. Written as DNA, the CDR3 is TGTGCCAGCAGCCCACGGGGTACTAAAAACATTCAGTACTTC. The variable domain in full, with the rest retrieved from reference TRBV28 and TRBJ2-4, is DVKVTQSSRYLVKRTGEKVFLECVQDMDHENMFWYRQDPGLGLRLIYFSYDVKMKEKGDIPEGYSVSREKKERFSLILESASTNQTSMYLCASSPRGTKNIQYFGAGTRLSVL.

A word on this clone: Sequence at one end of the junction differs from germline and may be a read error. Here the CDR3 DNA reads TGTGCCAGCAGTTTAATGAACACTGACGCTTTCTTT. It translates to CASSLMNTDAFF. The chain couples TRBV12-3 or TRBV12-4 to TRBJ1-1; D unresolved. The CDR3 is 12 residues long.

The V call is TRBV5-1, the J call TRBJ2-1, with D maybe TRBD2 (7 bases). This CDR3 is built from 14 residues. Germline-derived CDR1 and CDR2 are SGHRS and YFSETQ. With 7 bases removed from V and 7 bases from J, the gap between germline ends came to 18 bases. The CDR3 spells CASSPGGAGNEQFF. CDR3 sequence (DNA): TGCGCCAGCTCCCCGGGGGGCGCGGGGAATGAGCAGTTCTTC.

This clone was counted between two and nine times. The chain carries TRBV28 and TRBJ1-1; a possible D gene is TRBD1 (5 bases). CDR3 length: 15 amino acids. The germline V gene encodes CDR1 MDHEN and CDR2 SYDVKM. The ends were cut back, 2 bases at V and 3 bases at J, with 13 bases in the middle. The CDR3 loop is CASSLGGVPDTEAFF. The CDR3 DNA reads TGTGCCAGCAGTTTAGGGGGGGTTCCGGACACTGAAGCTTTCTTT.

The chain links TRBV7-6 to TRBJ2-7; 8 bases fit TRBD2. Trimming took 8 bases from V and 4 from J; bases not matched to a gene: 16. CDR3 size: 16 residues. CDR1 and CDR2 from the germline V gene are SGHVS and FNYEAQ. DNA for the CDR3: TGTGCCAGCCCATCCTGTGACGGGAGGGCCGGGTACGAGCAGTACTTC. It encodes CASPSCDGRAGYEQYF.

The rearrangement links TRBV30 to TRBJ2-1; 11 bases map to TRBD2. With V trimmed by 8 bases and J by 7 bases, 13 bases remained unmatched. Germline assignment: CDR1 GTSNPN and CDR2 SVGIG (reference sequence). This CDR3 has 15 amino acids. In DNA, the CDR3 is TGTGCCGGAAATAGCGGGAGGGCCAGATCGAATGAGCAGTTCTTC. This sequence encodes CAGNSGRARSNEQFF.

The rearrangement uses TRBV11-1 and TRBJ2-5; no definite D call. Trimming shortened V by 4 bases and J by 2 bases, and 8 bases separated the two germline ends. The CDR3 length is 13 residues. CDR1 SGHAT and CDR2 FQDESV come from the germline V gene (reference sequence). The chain's CDR3 is CASSSGVQETQYF. The CDR3 nucleotides are TGTGCCAGCAGCTCCGGTGTACAAGAGACCCAGTACTTC. The whole variable domain, remainder taken from reference TRBV11-1 and TRBJ2-5, is EAEVAQSPRYKITEKSQAVAFWCDPISGHATLYWYRQILGQGPELLVQFQDESVVDDSQLPKDRFSAERLKGVDSTLKIQPAELGDSAMYLCASSSGVQETQYFGPGTRLLVL.

This clone was seen more than once but under ten times. V is TRBV6-2 or TRBV6-3 and J is TRBJ1-1, with D maybe TRBD1 (6 bases). This CDR3 region has 14 residues. CDR1 and CDR2 (germline): MNHEY, SVGEGT. The V end lost 5 bases, the J end lost 2 bases, and 12 bases lay between the germline ends. CDR3 sequence reads: CASSKPTGNTEAFF. CDR3 DNA: TGTGCCAGCAGTAAGCCGACAGGTAACACTGAAGCTTTCTTT.